In its sample, the clone carrying this T cell receptor beta chain was seen once. Its antigen is still unknown. J gave up 6 bases and V 3 bases, and 10 bases lay outside the gene matches. CDR3 length: 16 residues. CDR1 is SNHLY and CDR2 is FYNNEI in the germline V gene. This sample was taken from a study of PD-1 blockade in classical Hodgkin lymphoma. About the study: Nivolumab dosing for patients was 3 mg/kg, administered intravenously every 2 weeks. Study findings and constraints: Complete responders' baseline diversity resembled that of newly diagnosed patients. Patients with an early start, nivolumab under 1 year after ASCT, were excluded.

Each of the patients experienced relapse following autologous stem cell transplantation, and their brentuximab vedotin exposure differed. Clones were read by immunoSEQ multiplex PCR, and TCRdb kept only the in-frame ones, dropping some. The sample lists 40,000 to 55,000 clones, about nine tenths occurring once. The V gene is TRBV2, the J gene TRBJ2-1, with 8 bases that match TRBD2. Here the sequenced sample was peripheral blood mononuclear cells (PBMCs), taken at baseline. This sequence originates from a human donor with classical Hodgkin lymphoma. The CDR3 loop is CASSDIWAGGRNEQFF. The CDR3 DNA reads as TGTGCCAGCAGTGATATCTGGGCGGGGGGCCGCAATGAGCAGTTCTTC.